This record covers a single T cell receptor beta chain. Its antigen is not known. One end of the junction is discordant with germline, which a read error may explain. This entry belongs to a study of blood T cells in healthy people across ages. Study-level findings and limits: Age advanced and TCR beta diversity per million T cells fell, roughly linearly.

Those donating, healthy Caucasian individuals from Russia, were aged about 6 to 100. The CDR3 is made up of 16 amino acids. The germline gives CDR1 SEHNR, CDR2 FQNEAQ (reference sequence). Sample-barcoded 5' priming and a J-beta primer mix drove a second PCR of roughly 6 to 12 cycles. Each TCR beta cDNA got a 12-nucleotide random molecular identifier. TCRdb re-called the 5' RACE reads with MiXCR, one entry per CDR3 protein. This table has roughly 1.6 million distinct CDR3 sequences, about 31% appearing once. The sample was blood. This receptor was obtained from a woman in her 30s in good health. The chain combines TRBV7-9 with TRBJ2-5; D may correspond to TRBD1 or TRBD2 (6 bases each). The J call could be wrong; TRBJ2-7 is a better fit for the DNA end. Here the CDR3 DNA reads TGTGCCGGCAGCTCAAGCGAGGGGGGCGACTACTACGAGCAGTACTTC. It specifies CAGSSSEGGDYYEQYF.